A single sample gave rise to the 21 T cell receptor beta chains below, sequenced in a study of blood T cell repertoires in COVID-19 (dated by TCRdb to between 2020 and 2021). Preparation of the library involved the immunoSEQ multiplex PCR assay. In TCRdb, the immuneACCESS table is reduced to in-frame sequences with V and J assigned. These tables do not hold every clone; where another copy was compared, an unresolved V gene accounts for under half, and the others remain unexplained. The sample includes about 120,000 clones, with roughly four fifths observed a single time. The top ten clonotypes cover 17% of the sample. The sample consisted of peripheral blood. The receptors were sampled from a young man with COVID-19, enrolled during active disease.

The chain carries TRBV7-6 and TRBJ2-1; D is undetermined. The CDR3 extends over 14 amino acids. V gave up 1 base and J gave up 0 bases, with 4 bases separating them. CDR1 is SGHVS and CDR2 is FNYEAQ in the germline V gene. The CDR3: CASSLESSYNEQFF. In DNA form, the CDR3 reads TGTGCCAGCAGCTTAGAGAGCTCCTACAATGAGCAGTTCTTC. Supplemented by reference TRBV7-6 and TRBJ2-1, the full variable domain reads GAGVSQSPRYKVTKRGQDVALRCDPISGHVSLYWYRQALGQGPEFLTYFNYEAQQDKSGLPNDRFSAERPEGSISTLTIQRTEQRDSAMYRCASSLESSYNEQFFGPGTRLTVL.

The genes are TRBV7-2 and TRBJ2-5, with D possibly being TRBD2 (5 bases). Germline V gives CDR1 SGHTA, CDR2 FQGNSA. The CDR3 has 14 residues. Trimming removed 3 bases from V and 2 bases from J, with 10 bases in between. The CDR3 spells CASSLSEGQETQYF. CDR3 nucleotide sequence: TGTGCCAGCAGCTTGTCAGAGGGACAAGAGACCCAGTACTTC.

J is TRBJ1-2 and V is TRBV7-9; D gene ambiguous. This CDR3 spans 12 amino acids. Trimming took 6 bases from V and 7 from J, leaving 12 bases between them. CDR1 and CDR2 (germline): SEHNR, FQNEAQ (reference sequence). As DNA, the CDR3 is TGTGCCAGCAGTTCGAGGGAGAGTGGCTACACCTTC. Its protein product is CASSSRESGYTF.

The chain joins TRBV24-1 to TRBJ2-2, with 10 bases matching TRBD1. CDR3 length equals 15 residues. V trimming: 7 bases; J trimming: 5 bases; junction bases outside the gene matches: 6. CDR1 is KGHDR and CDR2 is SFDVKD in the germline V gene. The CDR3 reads CATRDGQGETGELFF. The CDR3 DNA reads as TGTGCCACCAGAGACGGACAGGGGGAGACCGGGGAGCTGTTTTTT.

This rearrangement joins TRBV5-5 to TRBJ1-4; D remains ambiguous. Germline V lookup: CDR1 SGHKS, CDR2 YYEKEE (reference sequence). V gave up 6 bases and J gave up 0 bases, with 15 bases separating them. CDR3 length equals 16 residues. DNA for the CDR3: TGTGCCAGCACGAGATATGGTACCACAACTAATGAAAAACTGTTTTTT. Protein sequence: CASTRYGTTTNEKLFF.

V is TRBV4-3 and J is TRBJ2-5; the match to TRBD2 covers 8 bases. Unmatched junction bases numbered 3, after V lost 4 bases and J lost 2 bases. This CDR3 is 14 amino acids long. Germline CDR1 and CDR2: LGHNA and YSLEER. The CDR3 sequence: CASSPGTSQETQYF. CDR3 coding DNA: TGCGCCAGCAGCCCCGGGACTAGTCAAGAGACCCAGTACTTC.

The CDR3 is CATTGGRDQPQHF. The CDR3 region has the DNA TGTGCCACAACGGGGGGGCGCGATCAGCCCCAGCATTTT. The chain uses TRBV2 and TRBJ1-5; D may be TRBD1 (6 bases). This CDR3 spans 13 amino acids. The germline V gene encodes CDR1 SNHLY and CDR2 FYNNEI. Trimming pared 10 bases from V and 5 bases from J, leaving 15 bases between.

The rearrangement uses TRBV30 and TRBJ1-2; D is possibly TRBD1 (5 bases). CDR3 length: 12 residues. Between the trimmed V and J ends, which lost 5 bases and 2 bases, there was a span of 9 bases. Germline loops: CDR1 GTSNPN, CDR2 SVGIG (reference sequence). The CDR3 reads CAWLTENYGYTF. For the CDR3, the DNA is TGTGCCTGGTTGACAGAGAACTATGGCTACACCTTC.

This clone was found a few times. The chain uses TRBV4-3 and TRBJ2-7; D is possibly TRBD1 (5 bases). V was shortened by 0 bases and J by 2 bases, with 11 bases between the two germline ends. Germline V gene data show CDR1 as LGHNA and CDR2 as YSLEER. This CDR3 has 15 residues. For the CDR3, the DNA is TGCGCCAGCAGCCAAGATCTCGTGACAGCCTACGAGCAGTACTTC. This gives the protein CASSQDLVTAYEQYF.

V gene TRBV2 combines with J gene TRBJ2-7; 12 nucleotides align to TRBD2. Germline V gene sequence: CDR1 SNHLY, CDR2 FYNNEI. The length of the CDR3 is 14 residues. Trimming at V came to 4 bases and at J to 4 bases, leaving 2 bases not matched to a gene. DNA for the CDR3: TGTGCCAGCAGTGGACTAGCGGGAGTTTACGAGCAGTACTTC. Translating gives CASSGLAGVYEQYF.

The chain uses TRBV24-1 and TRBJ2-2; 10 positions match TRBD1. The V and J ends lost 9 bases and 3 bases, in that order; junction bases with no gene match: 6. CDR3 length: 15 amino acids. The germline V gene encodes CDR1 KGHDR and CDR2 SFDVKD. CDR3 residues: CATDPGQGYTGELFF. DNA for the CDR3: TGTGCCACCGATCCGGGACAGGGGTACACCGGGGAGCTGTTTTTT.

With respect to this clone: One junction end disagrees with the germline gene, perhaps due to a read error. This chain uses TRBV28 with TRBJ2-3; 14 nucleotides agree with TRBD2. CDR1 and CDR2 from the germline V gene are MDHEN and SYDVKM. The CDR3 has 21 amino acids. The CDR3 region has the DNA TGTGCCGGCAGCCTCACCGGGACTAGCGGGGGAAGCCCCCTTAGCACAGATACGCAGTATTTT. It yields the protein CAGSLTGTSGGSPLSTDTQYF.

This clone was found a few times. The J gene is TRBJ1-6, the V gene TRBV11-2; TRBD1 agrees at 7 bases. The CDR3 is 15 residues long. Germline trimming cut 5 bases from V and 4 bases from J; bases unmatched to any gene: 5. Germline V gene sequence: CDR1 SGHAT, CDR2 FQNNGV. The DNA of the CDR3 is TGTGCCAGCAGCCTCGGGACAGTTTATAATTCACCCCTCCACTTT. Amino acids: CASSLGTVYNSPLHF.

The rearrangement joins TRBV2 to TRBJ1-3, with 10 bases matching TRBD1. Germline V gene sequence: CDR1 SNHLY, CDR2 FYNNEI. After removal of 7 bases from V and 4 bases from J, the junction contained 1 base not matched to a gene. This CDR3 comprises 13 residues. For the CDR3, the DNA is TGTGCCAGCAAGGACAGGGGGGGAAACACCATATATTTT. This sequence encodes CASKDRGGNTIYF.

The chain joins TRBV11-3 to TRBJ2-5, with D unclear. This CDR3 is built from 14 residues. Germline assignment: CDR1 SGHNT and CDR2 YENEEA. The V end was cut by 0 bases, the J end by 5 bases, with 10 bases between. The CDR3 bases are TGTGCCAGCAGCTTAGATCCAGTTGATGAGACCCAGTACTTC. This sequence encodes CASSLDPVDETQYF.

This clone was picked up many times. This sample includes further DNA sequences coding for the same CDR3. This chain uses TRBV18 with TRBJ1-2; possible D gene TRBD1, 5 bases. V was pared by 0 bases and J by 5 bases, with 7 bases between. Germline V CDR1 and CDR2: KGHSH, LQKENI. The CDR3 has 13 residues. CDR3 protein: CASSPPDRYGYTF. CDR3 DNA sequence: TGTGCCAGCTCACCACCAGACAGATATGGCTACACCTTC. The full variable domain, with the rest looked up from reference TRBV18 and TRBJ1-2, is NAGVMQNPRHLVRRRGQEARLRCSPMKGHSHVYWYRQLPEEGLKFMVYLQKENIIDESGMPKERFSAEFPKEGPSILRIQQVVRGDSAAYFCASSPPDRYGYTFGSGTRLTVV.

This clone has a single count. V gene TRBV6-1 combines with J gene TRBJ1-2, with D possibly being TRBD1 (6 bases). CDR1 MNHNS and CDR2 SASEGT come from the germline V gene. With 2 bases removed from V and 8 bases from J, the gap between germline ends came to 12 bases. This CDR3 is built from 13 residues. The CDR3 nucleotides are TGTGCCAGCAGTGAACTAGGGGGTCTGGGCTACACCTTC. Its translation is CASSELGGLGYTF.

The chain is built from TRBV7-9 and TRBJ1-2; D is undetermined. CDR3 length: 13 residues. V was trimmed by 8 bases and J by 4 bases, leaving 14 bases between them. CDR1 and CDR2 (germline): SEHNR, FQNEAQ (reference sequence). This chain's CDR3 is CASRHEGGYGYTF. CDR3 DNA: TGTGCCAGCCGCCACGAGGGAGGCTATGGCTACACCTTC.

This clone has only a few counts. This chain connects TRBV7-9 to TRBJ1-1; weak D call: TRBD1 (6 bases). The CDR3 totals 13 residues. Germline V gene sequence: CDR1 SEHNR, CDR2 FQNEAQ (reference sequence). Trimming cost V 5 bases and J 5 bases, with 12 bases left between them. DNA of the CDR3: TGTGCCAGCAGCCAAAAAGGGGGAACTGAAGCTTTCTTT. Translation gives CASSQKGGTEAFF.

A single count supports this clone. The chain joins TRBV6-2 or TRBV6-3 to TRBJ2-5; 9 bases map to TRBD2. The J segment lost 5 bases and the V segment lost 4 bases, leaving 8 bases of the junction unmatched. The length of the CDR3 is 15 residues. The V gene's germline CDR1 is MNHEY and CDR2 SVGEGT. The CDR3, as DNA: TGTGCCAGCAGTTTCGGCGGGGGGGCTGGGGAGACCCAGTACTTC. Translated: CASSFGGGAGETQYF.

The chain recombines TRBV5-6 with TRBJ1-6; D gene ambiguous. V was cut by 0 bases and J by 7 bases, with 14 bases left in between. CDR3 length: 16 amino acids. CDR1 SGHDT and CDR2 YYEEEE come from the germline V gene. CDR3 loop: CASSLGPGNNNSPLHF. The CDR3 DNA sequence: TGTGCCAGCAGCTTGGGGCCGGGAAACAACAATTCACCCCTCCACTTT.